The TCR beta chain described here comes from a study of OX40 agonist ivuxolimab in advanced cancers. With 5 bases removed from V and 1 base from J, the gap between germline ends came to 8 bases. Germline assignment: CDR1 SEHNR and CDR2 FQNEAQ (reference sequence). The CDR3 is 13 residues long. Concerning this clone itself: What it binds is not known.

Study-level points and caveats: Normalized expansion of T-cell clones was also low for some nonresponders.

Sequenced by immunoSEQ multiplex PCR; TCRdb stores in-frame clones only, minus some. The sample shows about 20,000 clones, 80% to 90% of them seen only once. The chain combines TRBV7-9 with TRBJ1-1; D gene ambiguous. Sequencing used CD4+ or CD8+ T cells sorted from blood, obtained in a trial of the OX40 agonist ivuxolimab. The TCR was taken from an adult with an advanced solid tumor such as melanoma, head and neck, liver or kidney cancer. CDR3 amino acids: CASSHPGNTEAFF. The CDR3 nucleotides read TGTGCCAGCAGCCACCCCGGGAACACTGAAGCTTTCTTT.